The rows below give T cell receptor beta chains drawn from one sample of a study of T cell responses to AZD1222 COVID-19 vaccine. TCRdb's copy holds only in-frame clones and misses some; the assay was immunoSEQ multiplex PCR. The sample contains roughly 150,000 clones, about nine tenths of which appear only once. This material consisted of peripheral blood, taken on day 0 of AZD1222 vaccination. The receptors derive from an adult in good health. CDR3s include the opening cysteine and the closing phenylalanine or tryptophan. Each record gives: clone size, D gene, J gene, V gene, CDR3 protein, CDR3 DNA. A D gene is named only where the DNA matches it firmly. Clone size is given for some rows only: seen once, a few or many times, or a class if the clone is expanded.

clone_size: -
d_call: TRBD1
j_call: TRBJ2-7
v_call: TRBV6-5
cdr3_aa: CASSYGGQGDYEQYF
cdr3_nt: TGTGCCAGCAGTTACGGGGGACAGGGAGACTACGAGCAGTACTTC

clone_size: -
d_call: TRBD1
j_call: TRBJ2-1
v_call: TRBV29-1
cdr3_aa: CSGLQGSRGEQFF
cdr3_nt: TGCAGCGGCCTACAGGGGTCAAGGGGTGAGCAGTTCTTC

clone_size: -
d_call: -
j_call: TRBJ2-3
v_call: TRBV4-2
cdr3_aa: CASSQDMLALTDTQYF
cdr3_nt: TGTGCCAGCAGCCAAGATATGCTAGCCCTCACAGATACGCAGTATTTT

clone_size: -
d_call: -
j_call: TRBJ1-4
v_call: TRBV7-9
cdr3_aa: CASSFDQFNEKLFF
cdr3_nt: TGTGCCAGCAGCTTCGACCAATTTAATGAAAAACTGTTTTTT

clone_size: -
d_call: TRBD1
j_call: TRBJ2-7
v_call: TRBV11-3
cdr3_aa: CASSKGGTGAHEQYF
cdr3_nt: TGTGCCAGCAGCAAAGGGGGGACAGGGGCCCACGAGCAGTACTTC

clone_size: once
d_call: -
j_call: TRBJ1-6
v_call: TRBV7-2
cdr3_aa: CASSFGWGRVSPLHF
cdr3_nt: TGTGCCAGCAGCTTCGGTTGGGGCAGGGTATCACCCCTCCACTTT

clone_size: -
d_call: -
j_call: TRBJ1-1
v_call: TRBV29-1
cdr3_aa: CSVEQQENTEAFF
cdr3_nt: TGCAGCGTTGAGCAACAAGAGAACACTGAAGCTTTCTTT

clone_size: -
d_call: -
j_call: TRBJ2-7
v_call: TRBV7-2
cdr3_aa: CASSLTSLGEQYF
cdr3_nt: TGTGCCAGCAGCTTGACTTCGCTTGGGGAGCAGTACTTC

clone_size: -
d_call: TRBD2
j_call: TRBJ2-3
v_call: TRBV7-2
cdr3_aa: CASARGTGGPDTQYF
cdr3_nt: TGTGCCAGTGCCCGGGGAACGGGAGGCCCAGATACGCAGTATTTT

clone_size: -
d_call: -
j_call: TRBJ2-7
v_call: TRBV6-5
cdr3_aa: CASSSSGTVTYEQYF
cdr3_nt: TGTGCCAGCAGTTCATCCGGGACGGTCACCTACGAGCAGTACTTC

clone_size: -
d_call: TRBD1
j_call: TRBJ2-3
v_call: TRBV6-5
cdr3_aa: CASEQGSISTDTQYF
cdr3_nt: TGTGCCAGCGAACAGGGGTCTATTAGCACAGATACGCAGTATTTT

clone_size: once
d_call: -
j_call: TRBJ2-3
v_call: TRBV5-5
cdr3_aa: CASSLGGVNADTQYF
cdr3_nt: TGTGCCAGCAGCTTGGGAGGGGTGAACGCAGATACGCAGTATTTT

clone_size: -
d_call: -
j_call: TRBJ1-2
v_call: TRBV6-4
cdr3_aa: CASSAETASYGYTF
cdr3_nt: TGTGCCAGCAGTGCAGAAACAGCGTCCTATGGCTACACCTTC

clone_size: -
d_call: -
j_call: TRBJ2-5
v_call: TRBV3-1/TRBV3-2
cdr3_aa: CASSQPSGTGETQYF
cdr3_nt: TGTGCCAGCAGCCAGCCCTCCGGGACTGGGGAGACCCAGTACTTC

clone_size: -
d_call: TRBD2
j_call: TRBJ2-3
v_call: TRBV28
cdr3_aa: CASSWAGARTDTQYF
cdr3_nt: TGTGCCAGCAGTTGGGCGGGAGCTAGGACAGATACGCAGTATTTT

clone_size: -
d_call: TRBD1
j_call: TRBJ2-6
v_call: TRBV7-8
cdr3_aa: CASSLVGTGISGANVLTF
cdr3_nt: TGTGCCAGCAGCTTAGTGGGGACAGGGATCTCTGGGGCCAACGTCCTGACTTTC

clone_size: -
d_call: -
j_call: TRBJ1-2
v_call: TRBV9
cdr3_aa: CASSVRGEGPEGYTF
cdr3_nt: TGTGCCAGCAGCGTGAGGGGGGAAGGTCCCGAGGGCTACACCTTC

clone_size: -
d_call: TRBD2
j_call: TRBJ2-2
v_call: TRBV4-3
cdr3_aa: CASSPSGNTGELFF
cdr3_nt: TGCGCCAGCAGCCCTAGCGGGAACACCGGGGAGCTGTTTTTT

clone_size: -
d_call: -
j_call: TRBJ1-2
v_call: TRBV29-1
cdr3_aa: CSGLIEVNYGYTF
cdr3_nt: TGCAGCGGTCTGATTGAGGTGAACTATGGCTACACCTTC

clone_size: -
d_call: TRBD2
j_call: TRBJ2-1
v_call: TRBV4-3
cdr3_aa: CASSLGLAGGLMNEQFF
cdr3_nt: TGCGCCAGCAGCCTGGGACTAGCGGGAGGTTTGATGAATGAGCAGTTCTTC

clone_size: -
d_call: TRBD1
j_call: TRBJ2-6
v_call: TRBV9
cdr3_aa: CASSAGDRRYSGANVLTF
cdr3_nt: TGTGCCAGCAGCGCTGGGGACAGGCGTTACTCTGGGGCCAACGTCCTGACTTTC

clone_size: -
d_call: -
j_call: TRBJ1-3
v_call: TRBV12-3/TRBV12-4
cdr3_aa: CASSLLWNTIYF
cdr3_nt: TGTGCCAGCAGTTTATTATGGAACACCATATATTTT

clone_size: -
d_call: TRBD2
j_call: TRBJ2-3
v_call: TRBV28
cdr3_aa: CASSFGRGRTDTQYF
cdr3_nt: TGTGCCAGCAGTTTTGGGAGGGGCCGCACAGATACGCAGTATTTT

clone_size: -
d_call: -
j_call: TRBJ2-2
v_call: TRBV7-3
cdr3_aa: CASSWGLDTGELFF
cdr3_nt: TGTGCCAGCAGCTGGGGGTTAGACACCGGGGAGCTGTTTTTT

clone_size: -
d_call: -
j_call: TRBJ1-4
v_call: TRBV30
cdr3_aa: CAWSVRWAEKLFF
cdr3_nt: TGTGCCTGGAGTGTACGTTGGGCTGAAAAACTGTTTTTT

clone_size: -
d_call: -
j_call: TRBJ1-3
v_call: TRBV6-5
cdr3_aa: CASSYLGSGNTIYF
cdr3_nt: TGTGCCAGCAGTTACCTGGGATCTGGAAACACCATATATTTT

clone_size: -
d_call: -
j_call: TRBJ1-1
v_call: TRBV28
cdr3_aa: CASSPPLGAGNTEAFF
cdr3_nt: TGTGCCAGCAGCCCCCCGTTGGGGGCGGGGAACACTGAAGCTTTCTTT

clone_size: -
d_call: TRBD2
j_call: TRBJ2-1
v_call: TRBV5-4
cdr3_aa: CASPSLAGSNEQFF
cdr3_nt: TGTGCCAGCCCGTCTCTAGCGGGCTCTAATGAGCAGTTCTTC

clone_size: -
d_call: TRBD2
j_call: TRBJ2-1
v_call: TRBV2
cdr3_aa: CASSGLAGGPVRDEQFF
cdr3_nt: TGTGCCAGCAGTGGGCTAGCGGGGGGGCCAGTACGAGATGAGCAGTTCTTC

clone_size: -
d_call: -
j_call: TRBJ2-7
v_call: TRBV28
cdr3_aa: CASSHGPNPAEQYF
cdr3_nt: TGTGCCAGCAGTCACGGCCCCAATCCCGCCGAGCAGTACTTC

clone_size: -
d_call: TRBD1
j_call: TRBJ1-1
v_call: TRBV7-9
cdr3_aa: CASSPETGEDDEAFF
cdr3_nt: TGTGCCAGCAGCCCAGAGACAGGGGAAGACGATGAAGCTTTCTTT